A single TCR beta chain is shown here with its context. TCRdb fed the 5' RACE reads into MiXCR, producing one record per CDR3 protein. The table includes about 70,000 distinct CDR3 sequences, about 4.9% detected once. The record originates from a study of early T cells in non-severe SARS-CoV-2 infection. The CDR3 sequence is 15 residues long. V gave up 3 bases and J gave up 2 bases, with 14 bases separating them. The chain is built from TRBV12-3 or TRBV12-4 and TRBJ2-7; no reliable D call. The sample in question was whole blood, obtained at baseline. The TCR originated in an adult who was a healthcare worker with PCR-confirmed SARS-CoV-2 infection or an uninfected control (not recorded which). The donor label of this sample is uncertain. The CDR3 nucleotides are TGTGCCAGCAGTTTTGCGTTTGGCCCTACCTACGAGCAGTACTTC. Amino acid sequence: CASSFAFGPTYEQYF.